These T cell receptor beta chains were read from a single sample in a study of control samples from healthy donors and cancer patients. Produced via immunoSEQ multiplex PCR; TCRdb's table is partial and in-frame only. In the table there are approximately 70,000 clones, roughly 89% of which are singletons. Sequencing was performed on PBMCs. The receptor set was obtained from a man in his 60s with lung cancer. The CDR3 runs from the conserved cysteine through the conserved F or W. A D gene is named only where the DNA matches it firmly. For some rows the clone size is stated as once, few or many, or as a class when expanded; others skip it.

d_call: TRBD1
v_call: TRBV7-2
clone_size: .
j_call: TRBJ2-4
cdr3_aa: CASSLARGTGLAKNIQYF
cdr3_nt: TGTGCCAGCAGCTTAGCGCGCGGGACAGGACTAGCCAAAAACATTCAGTACTTC

d_call: .
v_call: TRBV9
clone_size: .
j_call: TRBJ1-1
cdr3_aa: CASSVVTWSTEAFF
cdr3_nt: TGTGCCAGCAGCGTAGTAACGTGGAGTACTGAAGCTTTCTTT

d_call: TRBD2
v_call: TRBV5-6
clone_size: .
j_call: TRBJ2-5
cdr3_aa: CASSLVAGGPQETQYF
cdr3_nt: TGTGCCAGCAGCTTAGTAGCGGGGGGCCCGCAAGAGACCCAGTACTTC

d_call: .
v_call: TRBV11-3
clone_size: .
j_call: TRBJ1-1
cdr3_aa: CASSLERVRAEAFF
cdr3_nt: TGTGCCAGCAGCTTAGAGAGGGTTCGGGCTGAAGCTTTCTTT

d_call: .
v_call: TRBV7-2
clone_size: .
j_call: TRBJ2-7
cdr3_aa: CASSSGPTYEQYF
cdr3_nt: TGTGCCAGCAGCTCCGGGCCCACCTACGAGCAGTACTTC

d_call: TRBD1
v_call: TRBV24-1
clone_size: .
j_call: TRBJ2-1
cdr3_aa: CATSEAGTGVDNEQFF
cdr3_nt: TGTGCCACCAGTGAGGCCGGGACAGGGGTGGACAATGAGCAGTTCTTC

d_call: TRBD1
v_call: TRBV2
clone_size: .
j_call: TRBJ2-7
cdr3_aa: CASKLDRASYEQYF
cdr3_nt: TGTGCCAGCAAACTAGACAGGGCCTCCTACGAGCAGTACTTC

d_call: TRBD1
v_call: TRBV4-1
clone_size: once
j_call: TRBJ2-7
cdr3_aa: CASSQDPQGADEQYF
cdr3_nt: TGCGCCAGCAGCCAAGATCCGCAGGGGGCGGACGAGCAGTACTTC

d_call: TRBD2
v_call: TRBV24-1
clone_size: .
j_call: TRBJ2-2
cdr3_aa: CATSGAGARAGELFF
cdr3_nt: TGTGCCACCAGTGGAGCGGGGGCCAGGGCCGGGGAGCTGTTTTTT

d_call: .
v_call: TRBV29-1
clone_size: .
j_call: TRBJ1-1
cdr3_aa: CSVEGGGMNTEAFF
cdr3_nt: TGCAGCGTCGAAGGGGGGGGGATGAACACTGAAGCTTTCTTT

d_call: .
v_call: TRBV7-3
clone_size: .
j_call: TRBJ1-1
cdr3_aa: CASSLDGGTEAFF
cdr3_nt: TGTGCCAGCAGCTTGGACGGCGGCACTGAAGCTTTCTTT

d_call: TRBD1
v_call: TRBV29-1
clone_size: .
j_call: TRBJ1-1
cdr3_aa: CSAAGTGGLDTEAFF
cdr3_nt: TGCAGCGCGGCCGGGACAGGGGGTTTGGACACTGAAGCTTTCTTT

d_call: .
v_call: TRBV6-5
clone_size: .
j_call: TRBJ2-7
cdr3_aa: CASSYWGLRGEQYF
cdr3_nt: TGTGCCAGCAGTTACTGGGGTTTAAGGGGCGAGCAGTACTTC

d_call: TRBD1
v_call: TRBV29-1
clone_size: once
j_call: TRBJ2-1
cdr3_aa: CSVAGQGHNEQFF
cdr3_nt: TGCAGCGTTGCGGGACAGGGGCACAATGAGCAGTTCTTC

d_call: TRBD1
v_call: TRBV10-3
clone_size: .
j_call: TRBJ1-3
cdr3_aa: CAISASGGSSGNTIYF
cdr3_nt: TGTGCCATCAGTGCATCAGGGGGCAGCTCTGGAAACACCATATATTTT

d_call: .
v_call: TRBV3-1/TRBV3-2
clone_size: .
j_call: TRBJ1-1
cdr3_aa: CASSQDTIGGNAFF
cdr3_nt: TGTGCCAGCAGCCAAGATACTATAGGAGGGAATGCTTTCTTT

d_call: .
v_call: TRBV5-1
clone_size: .
j_call: TRBJ2-2
cdr3_aa: CASSLMKAGTGELFF
cdr3_nt: TGCGCCAGCAGCTTGATGAAGGCGGGTACCGGGGAGCTGTTTTTT

d_call: TRBD1
v_call: TRBV15
clone_size: .
j_call: TRBJ2-6
cdr3_aa: CATSRDLGQDGSGANVLTF
cdr3_nt: TGTGCCACCAGCAGAGATCTCGGACAGGATGGGTCTGGGGCCAACGTCCTGACTTTC

d_call: .
v_call: TRBV6-5
clone_size: .
j_call: TRBJ2-1
cdr3_aa: CASSYSEGVEQFF
cdr3_nt: TGTGCCAGCAGTTACTCGGAGGGGGTAGAGCAGTTCTTC

d_call: .
v_call: TRBV15
clone_size: .
j_call: TRBJ1-6
cdr3_aa: CATSREGHSPLHF
cdr3_nt: TGTGCCACCAGCAGAGAGGGACATTCACCCCTCCACTTT

d_call: TRBD1
v_call: TRBV7-9
clone_size: .
j_call: TRBJ1-6
cdr3_aa: CASSSQGAIDSPLHF
cdr3_nt: TGTGCCAGCAGCTCGCAGGGGGCGATTGATTCACCCCTCCACTTT

d_call: .
v_call: TRBV21-1
clone_size: once
j_call: TRBJ1-2
cdr3_aa: CASSKLGNYGYTF
cdr3_nt: TGTGCCAGCAGCAAATTGGGTAACTATGGCTACACCTTC

d_call: .
v_call: TRBV7-9
clone_size: medium-sized
j_call: TRBJ1-3
cdr3_aa: CASSPSGNSGNTIYF
cdr3_nt: TGTGCCAGCAGCCCTAGCGGGAACTCTGGAAACACCATATATTTT

d_call: TRBD1
v_call: TRBV7-2
clone_size: .
j_call: TRBJ1-2
cdr3_aa: CASSHGQGIFGYTF
cdr3_nt: TGTGCCAGCAGCCATGGACAGGGCATCTTCGGCTACACCTTC

d_call: .
v_call: TRBV30
clone_size: .
j_call: TRBJ1-4
cdr3_aa: CAWSDLREAGEKLFF
cdr3_nt: TGTGCCTGGAGCGACCTCAGGGAGGCTGGGGAAAAACTGTTTTTT

d_call: .
v_call: TRBV2
clone_size: .
j_call: TRBJ2-5
cdr3_aa: CASSRETQYF
cdr3_nt: TGTGCCAGCTCCCGAGAGACCCAGTACTTC

d_call: TRBD1
v_call: TRBV2
clone_size: .
j_call: TRBJ1-1
cdr3_aa: CASSAVLVRGNEAFF
cdr3_nt: TGTGCCAGCAGTGCAGTCCTCGTCAGGGGGAATGAAGCTTTCTTT

d_call: .
v_call: TRBV19
clone_size: .
j_call: TRBJ2-1
cdr3_aa: CASSIARENNEQFF
cdr3_nt: TGTGCCAGTAGTATCGCCAGGGAAAACAATGAGCAGTTCTTC

d_call: TRBD1
v_call: TRBV4-1
clone_size: .
j_call: TRBJ1-1
cdr3_aa: CASSLGQGWTEAFF
cdr3_nt: TGCGCCAGCAGCCTTGGACAGGGATGGACTGAAGCTTTCTTT

d_call: .
v_call: TRBV7-9
clone_size: .
j_call: TRBJ2-6
cdr3_aa: CASSLGKETGANVLTF
cdr3_nt: TGTGCCAGCAGCTTAGGAAAGGAGACTGGGGCCAACGTCCTGACTTTC

d_call: .
v_call: TRBV6-1
clone_size: .
j_call: TRBJ2-2
cdr3_aa: CASSERQVGTGELFF
cdr3_nt: TGTGCCAGCAGTGAGCGACAGGTGGGCACCGGGGAGCTGTTTTTT

d_call: .
v_call: TRBV2
clone_size: .
j_call: TRBJ2-5
cdr3_aa: CASSDWGGAGETQYF
cdr3_nt: TGTGCCAGCAGTGATTGGGGGGGCGCCGGGGAGACCCAGTACTTC